Included here is one T cell receptor beta chain sequence, with context. This clonotype has ten or more counts. Its antigen remains unidentified. Base qualities are not at hand, and no much larger clone is one base apart. The data were taken from a study of T cell repertoires in cytomegalovirus infection (dated by TCRdb to about 2019). At the level of the whole study: Recently identified HLA-C-restricted CMV epitopes, whose presentation resists viral immunomodulation, were targeted by peptide stimulations together with well-studied HLA-B-restricted epitopes. Donor HLA type was relevant to the analysis, because carriage of CMV infection together with the matching HLA type was indicated by public TCR beta signatures.

The treatment or condition label here, explained by the study, means: in vitro stimulation with specific CMV peptide epitopes to enrich CMV-specific T cells. The CDR3 covers 19 residues, taking in both the cysteine and the phenylalanine. Just CDR3 DNA is preserved here, 57 bases in frame from base 1. Ends trimmed: V by 5 bases, J by 1 base; bases unmatched to a gene: 19. CDR1 and CDR2 (SGHVS, FNYEAQ) derive from the germline V gene. General study outcomes and caveats: Cumulative frequency of public TCR beta family members discriminated carriers of CMV infection plus the relevant HLA type in this cohort and an independent approximately 400-donor cohort. The ex vivo response was dominated by HLA-C-restricted CMV-specific TCR beta clonotypes, and the single most frequent clonotype in two of eight donors was supplied by these HLA-C-restricted clonotypes.

The reads were generated on an Illumina HiSeq 1500. The raw public data were reprocessed by TCRdb itself: fastp quality trimming at Q25, MiXCR clonotype calling, in-frame beta chains only. CDR3 protein duplicates are merged, each entry listing the most common genes and DNA. For this sample the table gives nearly 700,000 distinct CDR3 sequences, of which around a third were detected only once. The ten largest clones represent 15% to 20% of the sample. The chain joins TRBV7-6 to TRBJ2-5, with 7 junctional bases fitting TRBD2. The receptor comes from a human donor in good health (CMV status not recorded). Some clones in this sample may be carry-over from other donors' samples. The material was cultured PBMCs, obtained from culture after CMV antigen stimulation. The DNA sequence follows: TGTGCCAGCAGCCTCAAAGCCACGCAGACTAGCTTGGTCCAAGAGACCCAGTACTTC. It translates to CASSLKATQTSLVQETQYF. The entire variable domain, with the stretches around the CDR3 drawn from the reference TRBV7-6 and TRBJ2-5 proteins, is GAGVSQSPRYKVTKRGQDVALRCDPISGHVSLYWYRQALGQGPEFLTYFNYEAQQDKSGLPNDRFSAERPEGSISTLTIQRTEQRDSAMYRCASSLKATQTSLVQETQYFGPGTRLLVL.